This paragraph reports one T cell receptor (beta chain). Its antigen remains unidentified. The data were taken from a study of blood T cells in healthy people across ages. CDR3 length equals 16 residues. Germline values: CDR1 MNHEY, CDR2 SVGEGT. The trim removed 7 bases at V and 0 bases at J, leaving 9 bases unmatched. General observations from the study: Both higher diversity and more naive CD4+ cells marked long-lived donors when set against aged donors.

The authors ran a second PCR of about 6 to 11 cycles using a sample-barcoded 5' primer and a J-beta primer mix. Each CDR3 protein gets one entry after TCRdb re-called the 5' RACE reads with MiXCR. This sample has a few hundred thousand distinct CDR3 sequences, with about 52% found just once. This sequence was found in a man between 60 and 75 years old in good health. This chain connects TRBV6-2 or TRBV6-3 to TRBJ2-1; 7 positions agree with TRBD1. Material: blood. DNA of the CDR3: TGTGCCAGCACCGTATCCCGGGACAGCTCCTACAATGAGCAGTTCTTC. It is translated as CASTVSRDSSYNEQFF.